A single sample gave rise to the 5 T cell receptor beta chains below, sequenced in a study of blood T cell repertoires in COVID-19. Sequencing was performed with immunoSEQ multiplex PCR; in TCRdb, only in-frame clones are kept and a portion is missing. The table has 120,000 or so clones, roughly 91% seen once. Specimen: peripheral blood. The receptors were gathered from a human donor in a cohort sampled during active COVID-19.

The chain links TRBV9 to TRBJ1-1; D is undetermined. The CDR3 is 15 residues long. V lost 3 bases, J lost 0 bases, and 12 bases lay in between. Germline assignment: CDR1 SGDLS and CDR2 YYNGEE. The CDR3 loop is CASSGPSGMNTEAFF. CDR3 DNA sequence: TGTGCCAGCAGCGGACCCTCGGGTATGAACACTGAAGCTTTCTTT.

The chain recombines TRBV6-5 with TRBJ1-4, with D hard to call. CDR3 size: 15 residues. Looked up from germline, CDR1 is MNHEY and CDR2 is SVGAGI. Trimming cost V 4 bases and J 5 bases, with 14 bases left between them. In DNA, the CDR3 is TGTGCCAGCAGTTCAAACGGGGAAGAGAATGAAAAACTGTTTTTT. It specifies CASSSNGEENEKLFF.

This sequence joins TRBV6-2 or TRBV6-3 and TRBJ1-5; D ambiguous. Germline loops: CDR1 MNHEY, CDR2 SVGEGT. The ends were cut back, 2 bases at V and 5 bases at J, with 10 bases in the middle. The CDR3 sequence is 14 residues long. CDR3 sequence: CASSYVAAYQPQHF. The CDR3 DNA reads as TGTGCCAGCAGTTACGTGGCCGCCTATCAGCCCCAGCATTTT.

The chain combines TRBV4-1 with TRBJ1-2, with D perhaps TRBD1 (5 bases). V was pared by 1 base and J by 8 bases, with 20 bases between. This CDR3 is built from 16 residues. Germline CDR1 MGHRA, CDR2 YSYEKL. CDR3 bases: TGCGCCAGCAGCCAAGGTCTGCGACAGAACTTGGGGGGCTACACCTTC. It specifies CASSQGLRQNLGGYTF.

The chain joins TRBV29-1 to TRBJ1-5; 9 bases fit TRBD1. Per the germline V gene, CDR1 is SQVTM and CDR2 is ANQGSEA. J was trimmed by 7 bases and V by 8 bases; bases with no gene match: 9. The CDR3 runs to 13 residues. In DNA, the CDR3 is TGCAGCACAAAACAGGGGGCCGGGCAGCCCCAGCATTTT. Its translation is CSTKQGAGQPQHF. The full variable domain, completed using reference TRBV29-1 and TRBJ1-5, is SAVISQKPSRDICQRGTSLTIQCQVDSQVTMMFWYRQQPGQSLTLIATANQGSEATYESGFVIDKFPISRPNLTFSTLTVSNMSPEDSSIYLCSTKQGAGQPQHFGDGTRLSIL.